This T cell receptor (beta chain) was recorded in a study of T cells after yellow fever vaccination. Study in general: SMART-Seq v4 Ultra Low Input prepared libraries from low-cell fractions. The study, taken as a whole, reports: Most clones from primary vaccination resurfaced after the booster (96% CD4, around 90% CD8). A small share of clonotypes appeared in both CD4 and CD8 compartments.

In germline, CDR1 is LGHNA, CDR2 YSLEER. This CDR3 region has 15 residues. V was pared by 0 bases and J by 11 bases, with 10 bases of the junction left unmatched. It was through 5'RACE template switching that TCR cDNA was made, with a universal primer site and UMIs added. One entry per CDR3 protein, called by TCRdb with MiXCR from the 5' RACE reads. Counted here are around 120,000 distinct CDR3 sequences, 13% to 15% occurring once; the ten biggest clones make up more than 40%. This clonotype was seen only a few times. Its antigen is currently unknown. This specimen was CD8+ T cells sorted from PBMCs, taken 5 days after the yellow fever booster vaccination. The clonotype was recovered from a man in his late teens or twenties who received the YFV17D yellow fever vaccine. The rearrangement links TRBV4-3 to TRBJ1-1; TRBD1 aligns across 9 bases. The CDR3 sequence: CASSQDGTGFLKAFF. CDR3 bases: TGCGCCAGCAGCCAAGACGGGACAGGGTTCTTAAAGGCTTTCTTT.